The 20 T cell receptor beta chains presented below share a single source sample, sequenced in a study of response to subunit inactivated influenza vaccine. TCRdb passed the RT-PCR reads through MiXCR, listing each CDR3 protein once. This table has under 750,000 distinct CDR3 sequences, approximately 10% appearing once. The material sequenced was PBMCs from blood, taken on the day of vaccination. These receptor sequences come from a man aged 45-60 years who received an inactivated influenza vaccine.

The chain uses TRBV18 and TRBJ1-3; no definite D call. CDR1 is KGHSH and CDR2 is LQKENI in the germline V gene. The CDR3 consists of 15 residues. The V end lost 6 bases, the J end lost 0 bases, and 12 bases lay between the germline ends. The CDR3 reads CASSQDTYSGNTIYF. The CDR3 bases are TGTGCCAGCTCCCAAGACACATACTCTGGAAACACCATATATTTT.

This clonotype showed up many times. The chain couples TRBV6-2 or TRBV6-3 to TRBJ2-1; 10 nucleotides match TRBD2. The CDR3 sequence is 16 residues long. The germline V gene encodes CDR1 MNHEY and CDR2 SVGEGT. Losses at the gene ends were 5 bases for V and 4 bases for J; bases not matched to a gene: 8. CDR3 region: CASSIWSGRVYNEQFF. In nucleotides, the CDR3 is TGTGCCAGCAGTATCTGGAGCGGGAGGGTATACAATGAGCAGTTCTTC.

The chain carries TRBV3-1 and TRBJ1-2; TRBD1 might be the D (5 bases). Looked up from germline, CDR1 is LGHDT and CDR2 is YNNKEL (reference sequence). The ends were cut back, 4 bases at V and 2 bases at J, with 8 bases in the middle. This CDR3 spans 13 amino acids. The CDR3 DNA follows: TGTGCCAGCAGCCGAGAGGGGAACTATGGCTACACCTTC. Translated, it gives CASSREGNYGYTF.

This clonotype was picked up a small number of times. The chain couples TRBV4-3 to TRBJ2-1, with D maybe TRBD1 (6 bases). Germline values: CDR1 LGHNA, CDR2 YSLEER. CDR3 length equals 13 residues. V was pared by 0 bases and J by 7 bases, with 7 bases between. The CDR3 is CASSQEQGNEQFF. The CDR3 region has the DNA TGCGCCAGCAGCCAAGAGCAGGGGAATGAGCAGTTCTTC.

This clonotype appeared a few times. The V gene is TRBV6-6, the J gene TRBJ1-1; D gene ambiguous. V lost 8 bases, J lost 7 bases, and 14 bases lay in between. Per germline, CDR1 MNHNY and CDR2 SVGAGI (reference sequence). The CDR3 is 12 amino acids. The CDR3 loop is CASCPARGEAFF. The DNA for the CDR3 is TGTGCCAGCTGCCCAGCGCGGGGTGAAGCTTTCTTT.

The sample holds a few counts of this clonotype. The chain links TRBV28 to TRBJ2-3; TRBD2 aligns across 7 bases. This CDR3 has 16 residues. With 6 bases clipped from V and 0 bases from J, the junction kept 9 bases outside the gene matches. Germline lookup yields CDR1 MDHEN and CDR2 SYDVKM. CDR3 loop: CASRLGPSGSTDTQYF. The CDR3 bases are TGTGCCAGCAGATTAGGGCCTAGCGGTAGCACAGATACGCAGTATTTT.

The chain has TRBV20-1 and TRBJ2-1, with a weak D call TRBD2 (5 bases). Trimming stripped 3 bases from V and 0 bases from J, with 15 bases between. The CDR3 is made up of 16 amino acids. The germline V gene encodes CDR1 DFQATT and CDR2 SNEGSKA (reference sequence). The CDR3 is CSASRLSSSSYNEQFF. Written as DNA, the CDR3 is TGCAGTGCTAGTAGACTATCAAGCAGCTCCTACAATGAGCAGTTCTTC.

This clonotype has just a few counts. The V gene is TRBV10-3, the J gene TRBJ2-3; no definite D call. The V and J ends lost 4 bases and 2 bases respectively, with 13 bases between them. This CDR3 contains 15 residues. Germline CDR1 and CDR2: ENHRY and SYGVKD. CDR3: CAISASTSYTDTQYF. CDR3 DNA sequence: TGTGCCATCAGTGCGTCTACCTCTTACACAGATACGCAGTATTTT.

This clonotype appeared many times. V and J are TRBV5-1 and TRBJ1-2; TRBD1 might be the D (6 bases). The germline CDR1 and CDR2 sequences are SGHRS and YFSETQ. Trimming took off 0 bases at V and 2 bases at J, with 11 bases between the two ends. The CDR3 consists of 15 residues. The CDR3 DNA sequence: TGCGCCAGCAGCTTGGGGTACAGGGAAAACTATGGCTACACCTTC. Protein: CASSLGYRENYGYTF.

V is TRBV20-1 and J is TRBJ2-7; TRBD2 agrees at 8 bases. The CDR3 runs to 17 residues. V dropped 0 bases and J dropped 3; count of bases not matched to a gene: 13. Germline assignment: CDR1 DFQATT and CDR2 SNEGSKA (reference sequence). The CDR3 protein is CSARDLAGGGGDYEQYF. The CDR3 nucleotides read TGCAGTGCTAGAGATCTGGCGGGAGGCGGGGGCGACTACGAGCAGTACTTC.

This rearrangement joins TRBV29-1 to TRBJ1-1, with D unclear. This CDR3 spans 15 amino acids. V gave up 0 bases and J gave up 4 bases, with 15 bases separating them. Germline values: CDR1 SQVTM, CDR2 ANQGSEA. Written as DNA, the CDR3 is TGCAGCGTTGAAGAAGAATATTGGTTGGGCACTGAAGCTTTCTTT. Its protein is CSVEEEYWLGTEAFF.

This clonotype has at least ten counts. The V and J genes are TRBV7-2 and TRBJ1-2; D unresolved. CDR1 SGHTA and CDR2 FQGNSA come from the germline V gene. V lost 0 bases, J lost 3 bases, and 5 bases lay in between. The CDR3 is 13 amino acids. CDR3 sequence: CASSLALDYGYTF. In DNA, the CDR3 is TGTGCCAGCAGCTTAGCGCTTGACTATGGCTACACCTTC.

This clonotype has more than one count but fewer than ten. The V and J genes are TRBV4-3 and TRBJ2-1; TRBD2 agrees at 8 bases. In germline, CDR1 is LGHNA, CDR2 YSLEER. The V segment lost 2 bases and the J segment 7 bases; nucleotides outside the gene matches: 7. The CDR3 length is 15 residues. CDR3 DNA: TGCGCCAGCAGCCAATCCGGGGGGGGCCTGAATGAGCAGTTCTTC. Its translation: CASSQSGGGLNEQFF.

The V call is TRBV2, the J call TRBJ1-2; perhaps TRBD1 as D (5 bases). The V and J ends lost 3 bases and 2 bases respectively, with 10 bases between them. Germline V CDR1 and CDR2: SNHLY, FYNNEI. This CDR3 region has 14 residues. CDR3 in amino acids: CASSETVTNYGYTF. The CDR3 nucleotides are TGTGCCAGCAGTGAGACAGTAACCAACTATGGCTACACCTTC. Variable domain in full (rest from reference TRBV2 and TRBJ1-2): EPEVTQTPSHQVTQMGQEVILRCVPISNHLYFYWYRQILGQKVEFLVSFYNNEISEKSEIFDDQFSVERPDGSNFTLKIRSTKLEDSAMYFCASSETVTNYGYTFGSGTRLTVV.

In its sample, this clonotype was seen many times. J is TRBJ2-7 and V is TRBV9, with 7 positions matching TRBD2. V trimming: 2 bases; J trimming: 2 bases; junction bases outside the gene matches: 4. The CDR3 sequence is 14 residues long. Germline values: CDR1 SGDLS, CDR2 YYNGEE. In nucleotides, the CDR3 is TGTGCCAGCAGCGTGGGGGGAGGGGCCTACGAGCAGTACTTC. Translating gives CASSVGGGAYEQYF.

The sample holds a few counts of this clonotype. This sequence joins TRBV4-2 and TRBJ2-5, with 9 bases matching TRBD2. The CDR3 extends over 15 amino acids. V lost 4 bases, J lost 5 bases, and 8 bases stayed unmatched. Germline assignment: CDR1 LGHNA and CDR2 YNFKEQ. CDR3 bases: TGTGCCAGCAGCCTCATAGCGGGAGAGGGGGAGACCCAGTACTTC. This translates into CASSLIAGEGETQYF.

The V and J genes are TRBV25-1 and TRBJ2-7; D ambiguous. CDR3 length equals 12 residues. The germline V and J ends were trimmed by 2 bases and 9 bases, with 11 bases remaining between them. Germline V lookup: CDR1 MGHDK, CDR2 SYGVNS. The DNA for the CDR3 is TGTGCCAGCAGTGAACTAGATCTCGGGCAGTACTTC. Protein sequence: CASSELDLGQYF.

This clonotype has only a few counts. This sequence joins TRBV12-3 or TRBV12-4 and TRBJ1-4; D is unresolved. The germline V and J ends were trimmed by 3 bases and 3 bases, with 14 bases remaining between them. This CDR3 is 16 amino acids long. Here the CDR3 DNA reads TGTGCCAGCAGTTTGGAGGGCGAGGTCCCTAATGAAAAACTGTTTTTT. It is translated as CASSLEGEVPNEKLFF.

This clonotype was seen only a few times. This chain uses TRBV6-2 or TRBV6-3 with TRBJ2-7; 7 nucleotides line up with TRBD2. This CDR3 spans 17 amino acids. V shed 2 bases, J shed 5 bases, and the junction held 15 bases outside the gene matches. In germline, CDR1 is MNHEY, CDR2 SVGEGT. The CDR3 nucleotides read TGTGCCAGCAGTTACACGGCGGGGGACCCTTTAGGGAACGAGCAGTACTTC. Translated, it gives CASSYTAGDPLGNEQYF.

The V call is TRBV6-5, the J call TRBJ2-5; possibly TRBD1 or TRBD2 for D (6 bases each). This CDR3 is built from 14 residues. V lost 2 bases and J lost 4, with 11 bases in between. Germline CDR1 reads MNHEY; CDR2 reads SVGAGI. The CDR3 sequence: CASSYRGRSETQYF. The CDR3, as DNA: TGTGCCAGCAGTTACCGGGGGCGCTCAGAGACCCAGTACTTC.